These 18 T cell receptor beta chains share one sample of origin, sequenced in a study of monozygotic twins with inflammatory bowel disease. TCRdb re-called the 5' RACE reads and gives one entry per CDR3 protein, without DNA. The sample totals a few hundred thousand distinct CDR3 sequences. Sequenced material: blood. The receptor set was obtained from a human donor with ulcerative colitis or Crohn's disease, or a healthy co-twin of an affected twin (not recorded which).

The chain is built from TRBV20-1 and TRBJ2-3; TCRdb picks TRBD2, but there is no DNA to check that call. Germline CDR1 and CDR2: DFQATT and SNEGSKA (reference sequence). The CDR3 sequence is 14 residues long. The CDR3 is CSAPISGITDTQYF.

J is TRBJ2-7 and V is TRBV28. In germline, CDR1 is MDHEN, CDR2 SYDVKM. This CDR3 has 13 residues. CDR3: CASSLKIVRAFRF.

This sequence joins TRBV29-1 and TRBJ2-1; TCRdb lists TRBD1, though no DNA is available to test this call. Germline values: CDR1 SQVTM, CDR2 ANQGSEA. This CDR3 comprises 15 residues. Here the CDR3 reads CSAALPGQGYNEQFF.

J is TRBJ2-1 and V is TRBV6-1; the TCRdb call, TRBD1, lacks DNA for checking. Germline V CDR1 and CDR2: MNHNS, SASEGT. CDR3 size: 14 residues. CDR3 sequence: CASSIGQGYNEQFF.

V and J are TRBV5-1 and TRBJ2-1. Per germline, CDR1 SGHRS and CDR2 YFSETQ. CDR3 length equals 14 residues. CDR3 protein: CASSLEDSYNEQFF. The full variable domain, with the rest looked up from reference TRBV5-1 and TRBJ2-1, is KAGVTQTPRYLIKTRGQQVTLSCSPISGHRSVSWYQQTPGQGLQFLFEYFSETQRNKGNFPGRFSGRQFSNSRSEMNVSTLELGDSALYLCASSLEDSYNEQFFGPGTRLTVL.

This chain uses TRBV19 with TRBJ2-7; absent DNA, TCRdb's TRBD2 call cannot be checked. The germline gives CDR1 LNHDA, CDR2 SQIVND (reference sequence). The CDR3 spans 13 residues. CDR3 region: CASSILSGYEQYF.

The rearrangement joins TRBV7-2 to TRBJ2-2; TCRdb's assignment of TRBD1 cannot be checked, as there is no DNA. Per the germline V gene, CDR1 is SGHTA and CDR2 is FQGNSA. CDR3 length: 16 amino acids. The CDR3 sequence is CASSSSGTGRTGELFF.

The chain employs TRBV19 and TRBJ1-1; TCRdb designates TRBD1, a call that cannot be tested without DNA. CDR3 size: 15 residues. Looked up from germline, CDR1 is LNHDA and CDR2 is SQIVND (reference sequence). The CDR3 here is CASSEPQGARTEAFF.

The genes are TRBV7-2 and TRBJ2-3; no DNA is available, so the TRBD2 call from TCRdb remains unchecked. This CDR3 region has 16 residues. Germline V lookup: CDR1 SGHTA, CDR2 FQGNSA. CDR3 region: CASSRLTSGFTDTQYF.

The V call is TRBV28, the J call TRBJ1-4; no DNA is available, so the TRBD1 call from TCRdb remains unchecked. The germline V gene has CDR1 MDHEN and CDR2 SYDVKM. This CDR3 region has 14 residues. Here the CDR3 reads CASRLAGGSEKLFF.

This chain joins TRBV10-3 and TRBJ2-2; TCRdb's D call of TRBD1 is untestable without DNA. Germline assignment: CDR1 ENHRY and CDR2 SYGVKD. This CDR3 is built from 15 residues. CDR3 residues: CAISRVGVDTGELFF.

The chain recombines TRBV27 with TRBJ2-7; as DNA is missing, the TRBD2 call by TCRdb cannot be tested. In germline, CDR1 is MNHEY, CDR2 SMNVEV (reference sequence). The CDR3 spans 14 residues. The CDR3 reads CASSLSGRAFEQYF.

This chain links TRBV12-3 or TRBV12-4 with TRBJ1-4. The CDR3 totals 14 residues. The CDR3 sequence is CASAMAVLEEKLFF.

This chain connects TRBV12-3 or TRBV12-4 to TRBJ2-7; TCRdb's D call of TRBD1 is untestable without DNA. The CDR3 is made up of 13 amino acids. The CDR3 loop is CATSQGISYEQYF.

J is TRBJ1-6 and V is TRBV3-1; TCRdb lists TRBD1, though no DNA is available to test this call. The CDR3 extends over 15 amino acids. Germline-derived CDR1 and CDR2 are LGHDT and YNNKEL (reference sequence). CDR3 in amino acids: CASSHLDRDNSPLHF.

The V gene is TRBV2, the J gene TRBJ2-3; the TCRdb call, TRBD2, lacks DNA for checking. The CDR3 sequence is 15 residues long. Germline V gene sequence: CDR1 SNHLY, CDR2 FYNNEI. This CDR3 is CASSVLAGGTDTQYF.

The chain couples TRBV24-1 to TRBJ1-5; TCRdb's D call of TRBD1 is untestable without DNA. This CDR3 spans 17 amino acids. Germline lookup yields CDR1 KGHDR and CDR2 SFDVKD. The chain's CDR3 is CATSDSPGTDSNQPQHF.

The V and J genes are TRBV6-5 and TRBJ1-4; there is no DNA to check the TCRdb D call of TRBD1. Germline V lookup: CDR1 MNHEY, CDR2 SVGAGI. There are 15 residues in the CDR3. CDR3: CASRYRGLTNEKLFF.